This TCR beta chain was recorded in a study of blood T cell repertoires in COVID-19. Profiled with immunoSEQ multiplex PCR; TCRdb holds only in-frame clones, not every one. The table has roughly 570,000 clones, about 89% seen once; the top ten hold roughly 7.3%. Trimming pared 4 bases from V and 4 bases from J, leaving 12 bases between. The CDR3 extends over 13 amino acids. CDR1 and CDR2 (germline): SGHKS, YYEKEE (reference sequence). In its sample, this clone was seen once. The chain recombines TRBV5-5 with TRBJ2-7; the D gene is possibly TRBD1 (5 bases). The sequence was obtained from a woman aged 50 to 60 with COVID-19, enrolled during active disease. The source material was peripheral blood. CDR3 in amino acids: CASSTTVPYEQYF. The CDR3 bases are TGTGCCAGCAGCACGACAGTACCTTACGAGCAGTACTTC.